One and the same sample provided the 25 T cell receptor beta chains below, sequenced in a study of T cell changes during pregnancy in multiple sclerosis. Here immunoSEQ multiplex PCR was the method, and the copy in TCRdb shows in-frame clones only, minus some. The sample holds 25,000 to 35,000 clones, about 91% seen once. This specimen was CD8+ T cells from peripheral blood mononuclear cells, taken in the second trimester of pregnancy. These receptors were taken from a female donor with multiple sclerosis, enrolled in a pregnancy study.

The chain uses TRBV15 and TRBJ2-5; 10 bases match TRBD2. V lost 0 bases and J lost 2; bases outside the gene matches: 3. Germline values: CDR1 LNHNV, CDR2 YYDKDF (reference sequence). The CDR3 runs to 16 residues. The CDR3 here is CATSRESSGGQETQYF. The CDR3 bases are TGTGCCACCAGCAGAGAGTCTAGCGGGGGACAAGAGACCCAGTACTTC.

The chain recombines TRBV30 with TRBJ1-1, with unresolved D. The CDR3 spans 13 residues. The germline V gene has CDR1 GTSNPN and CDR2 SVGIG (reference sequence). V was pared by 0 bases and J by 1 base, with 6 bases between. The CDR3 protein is CAWSVDSNTEAFF. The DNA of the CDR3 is TGTGCCTGGAGTGTCGACTCGAACACTGAAGCTTTCTTT.

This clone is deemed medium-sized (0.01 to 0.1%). CDR3 nucleotide sequence: TGTGCCAGCAGTGGCCGGGACAGGGGGATGTTGGCCTACGAGCAGTACTTC. Its protein is CASSGRDRGMLAYEQYF. The chain joins TRBV6-1 to TRBJ2-7; 11 positions match TRBD1. This CDR3 has 17 amino acids. The germline V gene has CDR1 MNHNS and CDR2 SASEGT. Trimming at V came to 4 bases and at J to 2 bases, leaving 10 bases not matched to a gene.

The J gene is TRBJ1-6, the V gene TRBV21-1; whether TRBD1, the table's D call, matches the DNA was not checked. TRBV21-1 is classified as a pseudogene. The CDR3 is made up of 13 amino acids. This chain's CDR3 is CASTGVWNSPLHF. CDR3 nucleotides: TGTGCCAGTACAGGGGTGTGGAATTCACCCCTCCACTTT.

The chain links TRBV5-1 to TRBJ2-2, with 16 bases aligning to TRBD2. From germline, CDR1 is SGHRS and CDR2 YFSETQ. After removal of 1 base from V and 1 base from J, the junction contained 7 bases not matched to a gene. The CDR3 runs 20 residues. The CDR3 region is CASSLPTGTSGRVNTGELFF. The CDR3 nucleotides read TGCGCCAGCAGCTTGCCCACCGGGACTAGCGGGAGGGTGAACACCGGGGAGCTGTTTTTT.

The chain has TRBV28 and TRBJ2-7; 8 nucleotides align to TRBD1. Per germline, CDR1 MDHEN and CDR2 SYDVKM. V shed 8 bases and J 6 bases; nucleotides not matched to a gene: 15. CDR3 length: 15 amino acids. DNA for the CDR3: TGTGCCAGCGAGGGGTACCGGGACAGGCCAAGCGAGCAGTACTTC. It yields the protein CASEGYRDRPSEQYF. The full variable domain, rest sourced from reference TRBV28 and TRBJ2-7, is DVKVTQSSRYLVKRTGEKVFLECVQDMDHENMFWYRQDPGLGLRLIYFSYDVKMKEKGDIPEGYSVSREKKERFSLILESASTNQTSMYLCASEGYRDRPSEQYFGPGTRLTVT.

CDR3 amino acids: CASRQTTGEETQYF. The CDR3, as DNA: TGTGCCAGCAGACAAACTACAGGGGAAGAGACCCAGTACTTC. The chain couples TRBV7-6 to TRBJ2-5; 7 bases match TRBD1. Germline assignment: CDR1 SGHVS and CDR2 FNYEAQ. CDR3 length: 14 amino acids. V lost 6 bases and J lost 3; bases outside the gene matches: 7.

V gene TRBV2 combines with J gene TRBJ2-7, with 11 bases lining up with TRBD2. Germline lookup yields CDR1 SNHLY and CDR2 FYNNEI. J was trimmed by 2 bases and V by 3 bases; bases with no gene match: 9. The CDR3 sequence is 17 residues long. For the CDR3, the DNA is TGTGCCAGCAGTGACCTGACTAGCGGGGTCCGTACCTACGAGCAGTACTTC. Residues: CASSDLTSGVRTYEQYF.

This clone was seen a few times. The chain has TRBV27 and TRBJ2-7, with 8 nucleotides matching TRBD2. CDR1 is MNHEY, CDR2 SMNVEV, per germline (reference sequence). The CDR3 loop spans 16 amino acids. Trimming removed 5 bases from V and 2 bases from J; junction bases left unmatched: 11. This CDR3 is CASSPSGGNNPYEQYF. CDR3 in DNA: TGTGCCAGCAGTCCTTCGGGAGGGAATAATCCCTACGAGCAGTACTTC.

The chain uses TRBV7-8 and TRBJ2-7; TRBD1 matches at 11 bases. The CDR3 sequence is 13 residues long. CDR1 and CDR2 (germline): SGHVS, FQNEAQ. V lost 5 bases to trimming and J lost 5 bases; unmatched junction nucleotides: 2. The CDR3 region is CASSEGQGDEQYF. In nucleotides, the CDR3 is TGTGCCAGCAGCGAGGGACAGGGGGACGAGCAGTACTTC.

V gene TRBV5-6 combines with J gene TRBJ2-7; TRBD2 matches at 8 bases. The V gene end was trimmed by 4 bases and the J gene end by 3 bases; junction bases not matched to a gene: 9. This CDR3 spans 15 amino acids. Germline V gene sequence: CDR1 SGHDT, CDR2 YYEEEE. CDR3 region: CASSPGGGWGYEQYF. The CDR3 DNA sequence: TGTGCCAGCAGCCCCGGGGGGGGTTGGGGCTACGAGCAGTACTTC.

CDR3 nucleotide sequence: TGCGCCAGCAGCGTGGGGGCTTCCTCCTACGAGCAGTACTTC. As protein: CASSVGASSYEQYF. The chain carries TRBV5-1 and TRBJ2-7, with D maybe TRBD1 (6 bases). The CDR3 totals 14 residues. CDR1 and CDR2 from the germline V gene are SGHRS and YFSETQ. V was cut by 4 bases and J by 0 bases, with 11 bases left in between.

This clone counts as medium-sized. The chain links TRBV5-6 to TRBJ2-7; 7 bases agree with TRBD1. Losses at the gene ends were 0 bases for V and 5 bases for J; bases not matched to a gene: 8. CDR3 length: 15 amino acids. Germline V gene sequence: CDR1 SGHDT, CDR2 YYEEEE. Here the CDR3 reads CASSLAWVGGNEQYF. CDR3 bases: TGTGCCAGCAGCTTGGCCTGGGTAGGGGGCAACGAGCAGTACTTC.

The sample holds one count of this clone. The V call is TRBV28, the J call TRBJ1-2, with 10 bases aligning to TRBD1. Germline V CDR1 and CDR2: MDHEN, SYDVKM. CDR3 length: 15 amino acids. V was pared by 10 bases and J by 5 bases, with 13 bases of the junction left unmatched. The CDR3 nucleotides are TGTGCCATTCTCTTCTACGGGACAGGGGAGTATGGCTACACCTTC. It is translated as CAILFYGTGEYGYTF.

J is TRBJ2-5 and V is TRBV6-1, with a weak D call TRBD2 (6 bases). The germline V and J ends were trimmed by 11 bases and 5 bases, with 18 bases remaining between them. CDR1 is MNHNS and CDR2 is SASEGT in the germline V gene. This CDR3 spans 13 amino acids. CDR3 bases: TGTGCCGGAGGGCCACGGTCCGGGGAGACCCAGTACTTC. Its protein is CAGGPRSGETQYF.

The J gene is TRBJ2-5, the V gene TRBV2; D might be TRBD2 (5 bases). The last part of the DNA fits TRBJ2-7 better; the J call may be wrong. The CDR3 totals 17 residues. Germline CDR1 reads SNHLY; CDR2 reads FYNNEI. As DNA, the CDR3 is TGTGCCAGCAGTGAAGCGCAAGGGAGCACTATGCCCTACGAGCAGTACTTC. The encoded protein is CASSEAQGSTMPYEQYF.

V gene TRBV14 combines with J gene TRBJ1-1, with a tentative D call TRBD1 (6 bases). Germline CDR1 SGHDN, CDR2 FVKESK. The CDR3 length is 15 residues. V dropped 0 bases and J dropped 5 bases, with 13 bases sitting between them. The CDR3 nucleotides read TGTGCCAGCAGCCAAGATCAGGGGCCCCGAACTGAAGCTTTCTTT. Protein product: CASSQDQGPRTEAFF.

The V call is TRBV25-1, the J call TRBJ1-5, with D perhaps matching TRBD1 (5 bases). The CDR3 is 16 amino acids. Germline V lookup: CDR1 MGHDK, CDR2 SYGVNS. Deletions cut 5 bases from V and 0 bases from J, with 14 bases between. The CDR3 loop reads CASSPGGPYSNQPQHF. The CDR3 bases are TGTGCCAGCAGTCCCGGGGGACCCTATAGCAATCAGCCCCAGCATTTT. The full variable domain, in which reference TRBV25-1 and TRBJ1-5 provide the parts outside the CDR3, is EADIYQTPRYLVIGTGKKITLECSQTMGHDKMYWYQQDPGMELHLIHYSYGVNSTEKGDLSSESTVSRIRTEHFPLTLESARPSHTSQYLCASSPGGPYSNQPQHFGDGTRLSIL.

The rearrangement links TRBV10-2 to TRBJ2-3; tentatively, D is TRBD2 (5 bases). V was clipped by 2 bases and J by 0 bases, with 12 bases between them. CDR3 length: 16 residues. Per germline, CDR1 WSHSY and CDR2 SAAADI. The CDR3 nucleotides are TGCGCCAGCAGTGAGCAGGCGGGCACTAGCACAGATACGCAGTATTTT. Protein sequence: CASSEQAGTSTDTQYF.

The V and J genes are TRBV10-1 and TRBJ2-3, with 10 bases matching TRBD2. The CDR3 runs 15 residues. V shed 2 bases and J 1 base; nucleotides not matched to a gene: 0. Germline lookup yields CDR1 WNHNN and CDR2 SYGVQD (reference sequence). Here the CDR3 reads CASSEGLAGTDTQYF. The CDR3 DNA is TGCGCCAGCAGTGAGGGACTAGCGGGCACAGATACGCAGTATTTT.

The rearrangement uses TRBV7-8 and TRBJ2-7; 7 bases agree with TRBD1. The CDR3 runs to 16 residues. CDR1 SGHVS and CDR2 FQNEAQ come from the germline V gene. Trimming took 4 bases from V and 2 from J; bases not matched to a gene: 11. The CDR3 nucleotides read TGTGCCAGCAGCTCATTCCGGGACAGTTCAACCTACGAGCAGTACTTC. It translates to CASSSFRDSSTYEQYF.

As DNA, the CDR3 is TGTGCCAGCAGTGAAGCGCGACTAGCACTAGGCAATGAGCAGTTCTTC. It codes for CASSEARLALGNEQFF. The chain joins TRBV6-1 to TRBJ2-1; 7 nucleotides line up with TRBD2. CDR3 length: 16 amino acids. Trimming cost V 0 bases and J 6 bases; bases outside gene matches: 8. CDR1 is MNHNS and CDR2 is SASEGT in the germline V gene.

CDR3 sequence: CASRADYEQYF. The CDR3 DNA reads as TGCGCCAGCAGAGCGGACTACGAGCAGTACTTC. This chain connects TRBV10-2 to TRBJ2-7, with a weak D call TRBD2 (5 bases). The V gene lost 6 bases and the J gene lost 3 bases, with 6 bases spanning the gap. The CDR3 is made up of 11 amino acids. Germline V gene lookup returns CDR1 WSHSY and CDR2 SAAADI.

Here the CDR3 DNA reads TGTGCCAGCAGCTTGGGCCGGGCTGGGGCCAACGTCCTGACTTTC. The encoded protein is CASSLGRAGANVLTF. This chain joins TRBV5-4 and TRBJ2-6, with D hard to call. Per germline, CDR1 SGHNT and CDR2 YYREEE (reference sequence). Between the trimmed V and J ends, which lost 0 bases and 2 bases, there was a span of 6 bases. The CDR3 totals 15 residues.

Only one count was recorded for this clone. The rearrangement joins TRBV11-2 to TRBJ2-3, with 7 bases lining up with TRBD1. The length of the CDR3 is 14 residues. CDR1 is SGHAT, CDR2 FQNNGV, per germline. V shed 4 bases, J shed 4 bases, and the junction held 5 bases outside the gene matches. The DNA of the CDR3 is TGTGCCAGCAGCTCGACAGGGAAGGCAGATACGCAGTATTTT. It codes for CASSSTGKADTQYF.